This TCR beta chain comes out of a study of blood T cell repertoires in COVID-19. At the level of the study: The study drew acute and convalescent COVID-19 samples from the United States, Italy and Spain.

CDR1 SGHTA and CDR2 FQGTGA come from the germline V gene. The CDR3 loop spans 13 amino acids. Trimming cost V 4 bases and J 1 base, with 7 bases left between them. Two negative PCRs, clearance, or symptom resolution were required of recovered Cohort 3 donors. TCRdb keeps only in-frame clones here, not all; method: immunoSEQ multiplex PCR. The repertoire holds under 500,000 clones, with around 91% as singletons. The rearrangement uses TRBV7-3 and TRBJ1-1, with D tentatively TRBD1 (6 bases). The receptor was isolated from a young man who had recovered from COVID-19. Sequenced: PBMCs or T cells enriched from blood (not recorded which). The CDR3 region is CASSSDRNTEAFF. In DNA form, the CDR3 reads TGTGCCAGCAGCTCGGACAGGAACACTGAAGCTTTCTTT. Full variable domain (rest looked up from reference TRBV7-3 and TRBJ1-1): GAGVSQTPSNKVTEKGKYVELRCDPISGHTALYWYRQSLGQGPEFLIYFQGTGAADDSGLPNDRFFAVRPEGSVSTLKIQRTERGDSAVYLCASSSDRNTEAFFGQGTRLTVV.